This T cell receptor (beta chain) was sequenced during a study of siplizumab effects on memory and regulatory T cells. The study's findings and limits: Suppression by proliferating Tregs derived from siplizumab cultures was not verified. Alloreactive sequences whose origin lay in unstimulated CD4+ memory cells were significantly reduced by siplizumab. The mean Treg-derived percentage of mappable alloreactive CD4+ clones was 60% to 80% with siplizumab compared with about 30% in controls.

The CDR3 extends over 13 amino acids. Looked up from germline, CDR1 is SGHDN and CDR2 is FVKESK. V lost 1 base and J 9 bases, leaving 13 bases between the germline ends. TCRdb's copy holds only in-frame clones and misses some; the assay was immunoSEQ multiplex PCR. The data show tens of thousands of clones, more than 85% seen once. Comment on this clone: Its antigen is as yet unknown.

This TCR derives from a human donor in good health. V and J are TRBV14 and TRBJ2-7; D unclear. Sequencing was performed on CD8+ T cells sorted from blood. CDR3 in DNA: TGTGCCAGCAGCCAAGGAAGTGTCCCCGTGCAGTACTTC. Translation gives CASSQGSVPVQYF.